Listed below are T cell receptor beta chains from one sample, sequenced in a study of blood T cell repertoires in COVID-19. The repertoire was sequenced with immunoSEQ multiplex PCR; TCRdb's copy has only in-frame clones and lacks some. This sample has about 290,000 clones, with 89% found just once. The sample comprised PBMCs or T cells enriched from blood (not recorded which). These receptors all come from a woman between 35 and 50 years old who had recovered from COVID-19. The CDR3 runs from the conserved cysteine through the conserved F or W. D genes are given only for firm matches. Expanded clones get a size class; other rows say once, few or many, or leave the size out.

d_call | cdr3_length | j_call | clone_size | v_call | cdr3_aa | cdr3_nt
TRBD2 | 17 | TRBJ2-1 | NA | TRBV19 | CASSIRASGTRYNEQFF | TGTGCCAGTAGTATTCGCGCTAGCGGGACCAGATACAATGAGCAGTTCTTC
TRBD1 | 15 | TRBJ2-5 | few | TRBV7-3 | CASSPTPGQQETQYF | TGTGCCAGCAGCCCTACGCCGGGACAGCAAGAGACCCAGTACTTC
NA | 15 | TRBJ2-7 | NA | TRBV7-2 | CASSNWTRPPYEQYF | TGTGCCAGCAGTAATTGGACTCGCCCGCCCTACGAGCAGTACTTC
NA | 15 | TRBJ1-2 | NA | TRBV6-1 | CASSELPSTLDGYTF | TGTGCCAGCAGTGAACTTCCGTCGACATTGGATGGCTACACCTTC
TRBD1 | 16 | TRBJ2-5 | NA | TRBV5-1 | CASSLGGQGPQETQYF | TGCGCCAGCAGCTTGGGGGGACAGGGACCTCAAGAGACCCAGTACTTC
TRBD2 | 16 | TRBJ2-3 | NA | TRBV15 | CATSRDMGGRTDTQYF | TGTGCCACCAGCAGAGATATGGGCGGGAGAACAGATACGCAGTATTTT
NA | 13 | TRBJ1-1 | NA | TRBV30 | CAWKRNLNTEAFF | TGTGCCTGGAAGAGGAATCTGAACACTGAAGCTTTCTTT
TRBD1 | 16 | TRBJ1-6 | NA | TRBV5-1 | CASRMGQSSYNSPLHF | TGCGCCAGCAGAATGGGACAGAGCTCCTATAATTCACCCCTCCACTTT
TRBD1 | 15 | TRBJ1-1 | NA | TRBV7-2 | CASSFLDRGRTEAFF | TGTGCCAGCAGCTTTCTCGACAGGGGCCGTACTGAAGCTTTCTTT
TRBD1 | 16 | TRBJ1-1 | NA | TRBV27 | CASSPTLRGSFTEAFF | TGTGCCAGCAGTCCGACCCTCAGGGGGAGTTTCACTGAAGCTTTCTTT
NA | 14 | TRBJ1-2 | NA | TRBV15 | CATSKRAANYGYTF | TGTGCCACCAGCAAGAGGGCGGCTAACTATGGCTACACCTTC
TRBD2 | 15 | TRBJ2-2 | NA | TRBV2 | CASTLAGVNTGELFF | TGTGCCAGCACACTAGCGGGGGTGAACACCGGGGAGCTGTTTTTT
NA | 14 | TRBJ1-1 | NA | TRBV28 | CASSPLDRNTEAFF | TGTGCCAGCAGTCCACTCGACAGGAACACTGAAGCTTTCTTT
NA | 13 | TRBJ2-7 | NA | TRBV5-1 | CASSLVAGSEQYF | TGCGCCAGCAGCTTGGTGGCAGGTAGCGAGCAGTACTTC
TRBD1 | 15 | TRBJ2-3 | NA | TRBV30 | CAWGEGAVGTDTQYF | TGTGCCTGGGGTGAGGGGGCCGTGGGCACAGATACGCAGTATTTT
TRBD2 | 15 | TRBJ2-3 | NA | TRBV7-3 | CASSLGLGSTDTQYF | TGTGCCAGCAGCTTAGGACTAGGAAGCACAGATACGCAGTATTTT
NA | 13 | TRBJ1-2 | NA | TRBV9 | CASSSSLNYGYTF | TGTGCCAGCAGTTCCAGTTTGAACTATGGCTACACCTTC
TRBD1 | 13 | TRBJ1-2 | once | TRBV4-2 | CASSPTGEYGYTF | TGTGCCAGCAGCCCAACAGGGGAGTATGGCTACACCTTC
TRBD1 | 15 | TRBJ1-4 | NA | TRBV7-9 | CASSPSGGRGEKLFF | TGTGCCAGCAGCCCCTCAGGGGGTCGGGGTGAAAAACTGTTTTTT
NA | 14 | TRBJ2-7 | NA | TRBV18 | CASSPGTYSAEQYF | TGTGCCAGCTCACCCGGTACTTATAGTGCCGAGCAGTACTTC
NA | 12 | TRBJ2-7 | NA | TRBV7-9 | CASSFYVGEQYF | TGTGCCAGCAGCTTTTATGTCGGTGAGCAGTACTTC
TRBD1 | 15 | TRBJ1-4 | NA | TRBV19 | CASVSGGRSNEKLFF | TGTGCCAGTGTCTCAGGGGGGAGGTCTAATGAAAAACTGTTTTTT
TRBD1 | 13 | TRBJ1-5 | NA | TRBV7-2 | CASSKDRDQPQHF | TGTGCCAGCAGCAAGGACAGGGACCAGCCCCAGCATTTT
NA | 15 | TRBJ1-2 | once | TRBV4-3 | CASSQRAGANYGYTF | TGCGCCAGCAGCCAACGGGCCGGGGCTAACTATGGCTACACCTTC
TRBD2 | 14 | TRBJ2-1 | NA | TRBV29-1 | CSVVGRGTYNEQFF | TGCAGCGTTGTGGGGCGGGGGACCTACAATGAGCAGTTCTTC
TRBD1 | 14 | TRBJ2-2 | NA | TRBV11-2 | CASSNDRGTGELFF | TGTGCCAGCAGCAACGACAGGGGCACCGGGGAGCTGTTTTTT
TRBD2 | 15 | TRBJ2-7 | NA | TRBV9 | CASSVERLAGGEQYF | TGTGCCAGCAGCGTAGAGCGGCTAGCGGGAGGCGAGCAGTACTTC
NA | 14 | TRBJ1-1 | NA | TRBV11-2 | CASSFRRLNTEAFF | TGTGCCAGCAGCTTTCGGAGGTTGAACACTGAAGCTTTCTTT
TRBD1 | 15 | TRBJ2-5 | few | TRBV27 | CASSRGQGLAETQYF | TGTGCCAGCAGTAGGGGACAGGGGCTAGCAGAGACCCAGTACTTC
NA | 16 | TRBJ1-4 | NA | TRBV5-4 | CASSLGGASTNEKLFF | TGTGCCAGCAGCCTGGGGGGAGCCTCAACTAATGAAAAACTGTTTTTT
NA | 14 | TRBJ1-4 | NA | TRBV7-9 | CASSSKQGGEKLFF | TGTGCCAGCAGTTCGAAACAGGGTGGGGAAAAACTGTTTTTT
NA | 11 | TRBJ1-4 | NA | TRBV5-1 | CASNIQRTVLF | TGCGCCAGCAACATCCAGAGGACAGTCCTGTTT
NA | 16 | TRBJ1-3 | NA | TRBV21-1 | CASSKKLSCSGNTIYF | TGTGCCAGCAGCAAAAAACTGTCGTGCTCTGGAAACACCATATATTTT
TRBD1 | 15 | TRBJ1-2 | NA | TRBV9 | CASSASGQDPYGYTF | TGTGCCAGCAGCGCCTCGGGACAGGACCCCTATGGCTACACCTTC
TRBD1 | 15 | TRBJ1-1 | NA | TRBV2 | CASSERTGPNTEAFF | TGTGCCAGCAGTGAGAGGACAGGGCCGAACACTGAAGCTTTCTTT
NA | 15 | TRBJ1-5 | NA | TRBV2 | CASSEAGGENQPQHF | TGTGCCAGCAGTGAAGCGGGGGGGGAAAATCAGCCCCAGCATTTT
TRBD2 | 14 | TRBJ2-7 | NA | TRBV7-2 | CASSPGGGLYEQYF | TGTGCCAGCAGCCCGGGAGGGGGGCTCTACGAGCAGTACTTC
TRBD1 | 14 | TRBJ1-1 | NA | TRBV7-2 | CASSFGDSHQEAFF | TGTGCCAGCAGCTTCGGGGACAGCCACCAAGAGGCTTTCTTT
NA | 16 | TRBJ1-1 | few | TRBV11-2 | CASSRRESRHNTEAFF | TGTGCCAGCAGCCGGCGGGAGTCACGACATAACACTGAAGCTTTCTTT
NA | 14 | TRBJ2-4 | NA | TRBV5-6 | CASSWRDGENIQYF | TGTGCCAGCAGCTGGCGGGACGGTGAAAACATTCAGTACTTC
TRBD2 | 15 | TRBJ2-2 | NA | TRBV6-5 | CASSSTSENTGELFF | TGTGCCAGCAGCTCAACTAGCGAGAACACCGGGGAGCTGTTTTTT
NA | 14 | TRBJ2-5 | NA | TRBV3-1/TRBV3-2 | CASSQTGGVETQYF | TGTGCCAGCAGCCAAACTGGAGGGGTAGAGACCCAGTACTTC
TRBD1 | 14 | TRBJ1-6 | NA | TRBV12-5 | CASGPGQGRSPLHF | TGTGCTAGTGGCCCCGGACAGGGTCGTTCACCCCTCCACTTT
NA | 13 | TRBJ1-3 | NA | TRBV3-1/TRBV3-2 | CASSLPAGNTIYF | TGTGCCAGCAGCCTTCCGGCTGGAAACACCATATATTTT
TRBD1 | 13 | TRBJ2-5 | NA | TRBV12-3/TRBV12-4 | CASSQGAVETQYF | TGTGCCAGCAGTCAGGGGGCGGTTGAGACCCAGTACTTC
NA | 15 | TRBJ2-3 | NA | TRBV7-9 | CASSLRLSSTDTQYF | TGTGCCAGCAGCTTAAGACTATCAAGCACAGATACGCAGTATTTT
NA | 14 | TRBJ1-1 | NA | TRBV2 | CASSEALPGTEAFF | TGTGCCAGCAGTGAAGCGCTTCCGGGAACTGAAGCTTTCTTT
NA | 16 | TRBJ1-5 | NA | TRBV19 | CASSIQAPYSNQPQHF | TGTGCCAGTAGTATCCAGGCCCCCTATAGCAATCAGCCCCAGCATTTT
NA | 14 | TRBJ1-3 | NA | TRBV6-5 | CASSTTVSGNTIYF | TGTGCCAGCAGCACGACAGTCTCGGGAAACACCATATATTTT
TRBD1 | 16 | TRBJ2-3 | NA | TRBV5-6 | CASSLTGTGTTDTQYF | TGTGCCAGCAGCTTAACCGGGACAGGGACGACAGATACGCAGTATTTT